The rows below give T cell receptor beta chains drawn from one sample of a study of T cell responses to AZD1222 COVID-19 vaccine. The data were produced by immunoSEQ multiplex PCR, yet TCRdb's version contains in-frame clones alone and is incomplete. The data show 200,000 to 250,000 clones, approximately 94% seen once. Here the sequenced sample was peripheral blood, taken on day 0 of MenACWY control vaccination. The source is an adult in good health. Each CDR3 is given with its conserved first and last residue. Each record gives: clone size, J gene, V gene, D gene, CDR3 protein, CDR3 DNA. D genes are given only for firm matches. Clone size is given for some rows only: seen once, a few or many times, or a class if the clone is expanded.

clone size: few; J gene: TRBJ1-5; V gene: TRBV10-1; D gene: NA; CDR3 protein: CASTPGSRGVLWPQHF; CDR3 DNA: TGCGCCAGCACTCCGGGGAGCAGGGGCGTTCTGTGGCCCCAGCATTTT
clone size: NA; J gene: TRBJ1-5; V gene: TRBV18; D gene: TRBD1; CDR3 protein: CASSPRGTGPSNSNQPQHF; CDR3 DNA: TGTGCCAGCTCACCCCGAGGGACAGGGCCGTCGAATAGCAATCAGCCCCAGCATTTT
clone size: NA; J gene: TRBJ2-7; V gene: TRBV5-4; D gene: NA; CDR3 protein: CASSFEVMHYEQYF; CDR3 DNA: TGTGCCAGCAGCTTTGAAGTGATGCACTACGAGCAGTACTTC
clone size: NA; J gene: TRBJ1-2; V gene: TRBV19; D gene: TRBD1; CDR3 protein: CASSFLGQGASGGYTF; CDR3 DNA: TGTGCCAGTAGTTTTCTGGGACAGGGGGCTTCGGGTGGCTACACCTTC
clone size: NA; J gene: TRBJ1-4; V gene: TRBV5-4; D gene: TRBD1; CDR3 protein: CASSPGGGSGNEKLFF; CDR3 DNA: TGTGCCAGCAGCCCGGGAGGGGGCTCTGGTAATGAAAAACTGTTTTTT
clone size: NA; J gene: TRBJ1-2; V gene: TRBV19; D gene: NA; CDR3 protein: CASTAGLSGYTF; CDR3 DNA: TGTGCCAGTACAGCAGGGTTGAGTGGCTACACCTTC
clone size: NA; J gene: TRBJ1-1; V gene: TRBV9; D gene: NA; CDR3 protein: CASSEPSGVGAEAFF; CDR3 DNA: TGTGCCAGCAGCGAGCCCTCCGGAGTGGGGGCTGAAGCTTTCTTT
clone size: once; J gene: TRBJ2-1; V gene: TRBV19; D gene: NA; CDR3 protein: CASRARIVYNEQFF; CDR3 DNA: TGTGCCAGTAGAGCTAGAATTGTGTACAATGAGCAGTTCTTC
clone size: NA; J gene: TRBJ2-7; V gene: TRBV11-1; D gene: NA; CDR3 protein: CASTPLAYGEQYF; CDR3 DNA: TGTGCCAGCACCCCTCTCGCTTATGGCGAGCAGTACTTC
clone size: NA; J gene: TRBJ1-6; V gene: TRBV12-3/TRBV12-4; D gene: NA; CDR3 protein: CASSPSVGSPLHF; CDR3 DNA: TGTGCCAGCAGTCCTTCTGTGGGTTCACCCCTCCACTTT
clone size: NA; J gene: TRBJ1-6; V gene: TRBV7-9; D gene: TRBD1; CDR3 protein: CASSRQGSSYNSPLHF; CDR3 DNA: TGTGCCAGCAGTCGACAGGGGAGCTCCTATAATTCACCCCTCCACTTT
clone size: NA; J gene: TRBJ1-5; V gene: TRBV7-2; D gene: NA; CDR3 protein: CASSSDTYSNQPQHF; CDR3 DNA: TGTGCCAGCAGCTCCGACACCTATAGCAATCAGCCCCAGCATTTT
clone size: NA; J gene: TRBJ2-7; V gene: TRBV5-1; D gene: NA; CDR3 protein: CASSSTAYEQYF; CDR3 DNA: TGCGCCAGCAGCTCCACAGCTTACGAGCAGTACTTC
clone size: NA; J gene: TRBJ1-1; V gene: TRBV19; D gene: TRBD1; CDR3 protein: CASSSQGLNTEAFF; CDR3 DNA: TGTGCCAGTAGTTCACAGGGGCTGAACACTGAAGCTTTCTTT
clone size: NA; J gene: TRBJ2-1; V gene: TRBV27; D gene: NA; CDR3 protein: CASSNTGYNEQFF; CDR3 DNA: TGTGCCAGCAGTAATACAGGTTACAATGAGCAGTTCTTC
clone size: NA; J gene: TRBJ1-1; V gene: TRBV6-2/TRBV6-3; D gene: TRBD1; CDR3 protein: CASSKQGGIRLAEAFF; CDR3 DNA: TGTGCCAGCAGCAAACAGGGGGGGATTCGCTTAGCTGAAGCTTTCTTT
clone size: NA; J gene: TRBJ1-2; V gene: TRBV20-1; D gene: NA; CDR3 protein: CSASDNWGYTF; CDR3 DNA: TGCAGTGCTAGCGATAATTGGGGCTACACCTTC
clone size: NA; J gene: TRBJ1-1; V gene: TRBV25-1; D gene: TRBD1; CDR3 protein: CARGTGEGGTEAFF; CDR3 DNA: TGTGCCAGGGGGACAGGGGAAGGGGGCACTGAAGCTTTCTTT
clone size: once; J gene: TRBJ2-2; V gene: TRBV7-2; D gene: NA; CDR3 protein: CASSYSQDLVGDTGELFF; CDR3 DNA: TGTGCCAGCAGCTACTCCCAAGACTTGGTCGGGGACACCGGGGAGCTGTTTTTT
clone size: NA; J gene: TRBJ1-5; V gene: TRBV7-2; D gene: NA; CDR3 protein: CASSLAAEQPQHF; CDR3 DNA: TGTGCCAGCAGCTTAGCTGCCGAGCAGCCCCAGCATTTT
clone size: NA; J gene: TRBJ1-1; V gene: TRBV7-2; D gene: NA; CDR3 protein: CASSLRRGVNTEAFF; CDR3 DNA: TGTGCCAGCAGCTTAAGGCGGGGCGTGAACACTGAAGCTTTCTTT
clone size: NA; J gene: TRBJ1-3; V gene: TRBV7-9; D gene: TRBD1; CDR3 protein: CASSTFGAWTGSGNTIYF; CDR3 DNA: TGTGCCAGCAGTACATTCGGGGCTTGGACAGGCTCTGGAAACACCATATATTTT
clone size: few; J gene: TRBJ1-1; V gene: TRBV27; D gene: TRBD1; CDR3 protein: CASSLKPTGVTEAFF; CDR3 DNA: TGTGCCAGCAGTTTAAAGCCGACAGGGGTAACTGAAGCTTTCTTT
clone size: NA; J gene: TRBJ1-2; V gene: TRBV9; D gene: NA; CDR3 protein: CASSEDFNYGYTF; CDR3 DNA: TGTGCCAGCAGCGAGGACTTTAACTATGGCTACACCTTC
clone size: NA; J gene: TRBJ1-2; V gene: TRBV28; D gene: NA; CDR3 protein: CASGYYGYTF; CDR3 DNA: TGTGCCAGCGGTTACTATGGCTACACCTTC